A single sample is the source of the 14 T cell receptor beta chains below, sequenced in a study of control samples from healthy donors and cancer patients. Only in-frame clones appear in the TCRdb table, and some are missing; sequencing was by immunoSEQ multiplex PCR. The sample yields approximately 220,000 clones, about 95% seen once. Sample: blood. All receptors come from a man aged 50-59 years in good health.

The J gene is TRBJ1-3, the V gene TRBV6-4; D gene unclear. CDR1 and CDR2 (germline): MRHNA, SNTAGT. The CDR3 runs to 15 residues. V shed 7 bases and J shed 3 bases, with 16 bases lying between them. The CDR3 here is CASKNVSVFGNTIYF. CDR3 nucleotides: TGTGCCAGCAAAAACGTAAGTGTTTTTGGAAACACCATATATTTT.

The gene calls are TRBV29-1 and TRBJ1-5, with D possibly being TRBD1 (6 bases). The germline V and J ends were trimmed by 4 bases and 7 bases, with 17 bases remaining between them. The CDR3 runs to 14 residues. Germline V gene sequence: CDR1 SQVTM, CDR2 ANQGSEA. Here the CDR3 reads CSVAPGGVGQPQHF. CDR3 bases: TGCAGCGTTGCACCGGGGGGCGTCGGGCAGCCCCAGCATTTT.

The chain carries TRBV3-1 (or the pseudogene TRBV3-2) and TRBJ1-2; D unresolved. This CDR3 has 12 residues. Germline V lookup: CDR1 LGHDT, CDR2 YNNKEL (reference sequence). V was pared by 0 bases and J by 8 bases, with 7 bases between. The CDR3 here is CASSQDDGGYTF. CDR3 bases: TGTGCCAGCAGCCAAGACGATGGAGGCTACACCTTC.

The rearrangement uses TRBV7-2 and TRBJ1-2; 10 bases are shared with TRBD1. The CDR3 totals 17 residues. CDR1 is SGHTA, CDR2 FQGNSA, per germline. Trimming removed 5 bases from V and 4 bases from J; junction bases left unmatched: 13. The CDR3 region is CASSVRMTGGDSYGYTF. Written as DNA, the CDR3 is TGTGCCAGCAGCGTTCGAATGACAGGGGGCGATAGCTATGGCTACACCTTC.

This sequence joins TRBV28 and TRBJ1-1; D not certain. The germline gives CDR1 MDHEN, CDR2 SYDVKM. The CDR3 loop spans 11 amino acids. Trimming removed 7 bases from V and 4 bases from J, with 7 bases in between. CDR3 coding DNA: TGTGCCAGCATTACGGGCACTGAAGCTTTCTTT. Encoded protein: CASITGTEAFF. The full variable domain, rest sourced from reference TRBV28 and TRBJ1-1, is DVKVTQSSRYLVKRTGEKVFLECVQDMDHENMFWYRQDPGLGLRLIYFSYDVKMKEKGDIPEGYSVSREKKERFSLILESASTNQTSMYLCASITGTEAFFGQGTRLTVV.

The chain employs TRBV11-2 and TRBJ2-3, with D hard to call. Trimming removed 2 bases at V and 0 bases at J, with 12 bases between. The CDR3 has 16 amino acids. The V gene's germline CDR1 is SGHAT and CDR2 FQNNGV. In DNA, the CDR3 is TGTGCCAGCAGCTTAAAGATCGCTTCTAGCACAGATACGCAGTATTTT. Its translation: CASSLKIASSTDTQYF. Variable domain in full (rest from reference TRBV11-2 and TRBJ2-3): EAGVAQSPRYKIIEKRQSVAFWCNPISGHATLYWYQQILGQGPKLLIQFQNNGVVDDSQLPKDRFSAERLKGVDSTLKIQPAKLEDSAVYLCASSLKIASSTDTQYFGPGTRLTVL.

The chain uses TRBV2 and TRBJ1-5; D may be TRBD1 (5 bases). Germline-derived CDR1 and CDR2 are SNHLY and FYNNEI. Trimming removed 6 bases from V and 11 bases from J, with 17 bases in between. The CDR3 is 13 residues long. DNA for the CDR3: TGTGCCAGCAGCGGGTCGGGGGGGGTGACCCAGCATTTT. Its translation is CASSGSGGVTQHF.

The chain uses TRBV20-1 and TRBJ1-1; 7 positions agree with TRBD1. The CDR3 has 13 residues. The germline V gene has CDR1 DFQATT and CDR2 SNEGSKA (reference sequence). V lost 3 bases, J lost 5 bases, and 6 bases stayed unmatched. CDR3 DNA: TGCAGTGCTAGTCCTACAGGGGAAACTGAAGCTTTCTTT. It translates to CSASPTGETEAFF.

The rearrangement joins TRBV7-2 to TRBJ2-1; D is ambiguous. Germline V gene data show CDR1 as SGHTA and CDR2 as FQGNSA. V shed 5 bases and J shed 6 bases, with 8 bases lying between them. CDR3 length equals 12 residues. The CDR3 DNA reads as TGTGCCAGCAGCCCTCCACCCAATGAGCAGTTCTTC. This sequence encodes CASSPPPNEQFF.

CDR3 sequence (DNA): TGTGCCAGCAGTTACTCGAAGTCAGGTGGAGGCTTCGAGCAGTACTTC. Translating it yields CASSYSKSGGGFEQYF. The chain uses TRBV6-5 and TRBJ2-7; perhaps TRBD2 as D (5 bases). Germline V gene data show CDR1 as MNHEY and CDR2 as SVGAGI. The CDR3 spans 16 residues. With 0 bases removed from V and 6 bases from J, the gap between germline ends came to 18 bases.

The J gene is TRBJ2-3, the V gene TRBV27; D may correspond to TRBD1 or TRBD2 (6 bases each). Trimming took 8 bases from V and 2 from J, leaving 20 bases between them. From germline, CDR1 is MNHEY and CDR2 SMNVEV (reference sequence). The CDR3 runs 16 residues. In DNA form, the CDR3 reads TGTGCCAGCTCCTCTGGGGTTGGGGGGCCCACAGATACGCAGTATTTT. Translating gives CASSSGVGGPTDTQYF.

This CDR3 reads CASSYRQGPYNEQFF. CDR3 sequence (DNA): TGCGCCAGCAGCTATAGACAGGGGCCCTACAATGAGCAGTTCTTC. The rearrangement uses TRBV5-1 and TRBJ2-1, with 8 bases aligning to TRBD1. The CDR3 is 15 residues long. Germline lookup yields CDR1 SGHRS and CDR2 YFSETQ. After removal of 3 bases from V and 2 bases from J, the junction contained 4 bases not matched to a gene.

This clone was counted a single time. The CDR3 loop is CASSASSVLSTIYF. CDR3 sequence (DNA): TGTGCCAGCAGTGCCAGTAGTGTACTAAGCACCATATATTTT. The chain joins TRBV2 to TRBJ1-3; D ambiguous. Trimming removed 4 bases at V and 9 bases at J, with 16 bases between. From germline, CDR1 is SNHLY and CDR2 FYNNEI. This CDR3 region has 14 residues.

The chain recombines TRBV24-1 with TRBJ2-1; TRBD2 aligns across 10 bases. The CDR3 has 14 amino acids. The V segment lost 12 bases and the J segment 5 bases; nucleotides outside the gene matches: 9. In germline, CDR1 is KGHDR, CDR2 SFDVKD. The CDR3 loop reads CASNSGGRNNEQFF. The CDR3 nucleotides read TGTGCCTCCAATAGCGGGGGGCGAAACAATGAGCAGTTCTTC.